The rows below give T cell receptor beta chains drawn from one sample of a study of T-cell reconstitution after alpha-beta-depleted transplantation in children. TCRdb re-analysed the PCR reads in MiXCR, keeping a single row per CDR3 protein. This sample yields around 100,000 distinct CDR3 sequences, of which approximately 5.4% are seen a single time; around 5.6% belongs to the top ten. This specimen consisted of PBMCs, mostly from graft donor cells, obtained 60 days after TCRalphabeta/CD19-depleted stem cell transplant. These receptors were collected from a female patient younger than 10 who had a stem cell transplant for Fanconi anemia, so the T cells may come from the graft donor. Both conserved end residues are trimmed from each CDR3.

cdr3_length | v_call | cdr3_aa
12 | TRBV12-3/TRBV12-4 | ASSLSGLSYEQY
11 | TRBV5-1 | ASSLVIGSEQY
14 | TRBV5-1 | ASSLAAVLSGNTIY
15 | TRBV20-1 | SARAGYPTLSSYEQY
13 | TRBV9 | ASSGSGRRRETQY
10 | TRBV12-3/TRBV12-4 | ASSRIPGQGY
11 | TRBV20-1 | SAIGGGPYEQY
13 | TRBV11-2 | ASSLDVGPRETQY
15 | TRBV18 | ASSPLRRVGGNTEAF
11 | TRBV19 | ASRSGFSYEQY
11 | TRBV5-1 | ASTTFSNNEQF
11 | TRBV14 | ASSQVNTGELF
11 | TRBV7-3 | ASSLAGEGTQY
12 | TRBV12-3/TRBV12-4 | ASRLYSTNEKLF
11 | TRBV2 | ASCRRELNEQF
11 | TRBV3-1 | ASSYGARGELF
18 | TRBV5-1 | ASSWRGQEKLASSYNEQF
11 | TRBV12-3/TRBV12-4 | ASSLGFTDTQY
14 | TRBV7-2 | ASSLGLQTFQETQY
12 | TRBV15 | ATIGGRSYNEQF
13 | TRBV7-9 | ASSRGGRSYNEQF
11 | TRBV5-1 | ASSSGGPGELF
11 | TRBV5-1 | ASSLEGYQPQH
13 | TRBV28 | ASSFSTGVNSPLH
12 | TRBV4-1 | ASSPGLAGDEQF
13 | TRBV5-1 | ASSLETGGWEKLF
13 | TRBV18 | ASSPKTPTADTQY
15 | TRBV24-1 | ATSVPEGGRDPDTQY
13 | TRBV9 | ASSVADRGMSPLH
8 | TRBV25-1 | ASKLETQY
9 | TRBV29-1 | SGGQGSEAF
10 | TRBV29-1 | SVTGRGYGYT
17 | TRBV14 | ASSQGSRGEWKLNTEAF
12 | TRBV12-3/TRBV12-4 | ASSLGVVGTEAF
12 | TRBV20-1 | SAEGGASPYEQY
13 | TRBV11-2 | ASSLVGTWAYEQY
13 | TRBV20-1 | SAPRAGGSNQPQH
14 | TRBV28 | ASLKKGRGGYNEQF
12 | TRBV2 | ASSRDRVKEKLF
12 | TRBV12-3/TRBV12-4 | ASSLSTGVDIQY
11 | TRBV15 | ATSRDWPYEQY
14 | TRBV20-1 | SATAGTSGRGIEQF
13 | TRBV5-1 | ASSLAQPTPYEQY
13 | TRBV5-1 | ASSLAWIAGVEQF
13 | TRBV20-1 | SARPDRGFPYEQY
17 | TRBV5-1 | ASSLQTGTGVWANYGYT
13 | TRBV11-3 | ASSKTSGGTGELF
12 | TRBV20-1 | SARGGAKNTEAF
14 | TRBV28 | ASSLSPRGATDTQY
10 | TRBV28 | ASSFTSNEQY
14 | TRBV6-5 | ASRISQSIGTGELF
14 | TRBV7-2 | ASSPRGLAGANEQF
15 | TRBV7-9 | ASSPSSLAGFGDTQY
11 | TRBV5-1 | ASSLATNYGYT
12 | TRBV4-1 | ASSQVAGEYEQY
14 | TRBV18 | ASSPVQVLHTGELF
10 | TRBV3-1 | ASSQDNWEQF
11 | TRBV12-3/TRBV12-4 | ASRLTSFNEQF
11 | TRBV15 | ATSIHLNTEAF